Below, 27 T cell receptor beta chains from the same sample are listed, as sequenced in a study of spatial heterogeneity in lung cancer. TCRdb reanalysed the 5' RACE reads using MiXCR and keeps one entry per CDR3 protein. In the table there are 10,000 to 12,000 distinct CDR3 sequences, approximately 5% of which are singletons. The time point denotes: sample taken at primary tumor resection. Tumor, nontumor lung or frozen PBMC supplied whole RNA, sequenced without sorting. The specimen comprised PBMCs, sampled at surgery. The origin of the receptors is a male donor with early-stage non-small cell lung cancer.

This clonotype was picked up many times. The chain couples TRBV5-1 to TRBJ2-6, with unresolved D. V was trimmed by 2 bases and J by 2 bases, leaving 14 bases between them. The CDR3 contains 17 residues. CDR1 and CDR2 from the germline V gene are SGHRS and YFSETQ. CDR3 residues: CASSFSLSSAGANVLTF. The CDR3 DNA sequence: TGCGCCAGCAGCTTTTCCCTTTCATCTGCTGGGGCCAACGTCCTGACTTTC.

This clonotype was seen many times. The J gene is TRBJ2-1, the V gene TRBV4-2; D gene unclear. Germline-derived CDR1 and CDR2 are LGHNA and YNFKEQ. V was cut by 0 bases and J by 0 bases, with 9 bases left in between. The length of the CDR3 is 16 residues. CDR3 sequence reads: CASSQEGGSSYNEQFF. In nucleotides, the CDR3 is TGTGCCAGCAGCCAAGAGGGCGGAAGCTCCTACAATGAGCAGTTCTTC.

Within the sample, this clonotype is medium-sized. The chain links TRBV10-3 to TRBJ2-3, with 7 bases identical to TRBD2. CDR1 and CDR2 from the germline V gene are ENHRY and SYGVKD. The CDR3 has 15 residues. V was pared by 10 bases and J by 4 bases, with 14 bases of the junction left unmatched. The CDR3 loop is CASMSGERSADTQYF. In DNA, the CDR3 is TGTGCCAGCATGAGCGGGGAACGTAGCGCAGATACGCAGTATTTT.

This clonotype is deemed medium-sized. This chain links TRBV9 with TRBJ2-1; 8 nucleotides line up with TRBD2. The germline V gene encodes CDR1 SGDLS and CDR2 YYNGEE. The V segment lost 0 bases and the J segment 9 bases; nucleotides outside the gene matches: 14. The CDR3 is 17 amino acids. This chain's CDR3 is CASSVGSGSYGASEQFF. DNA of the CDR3: TGTGCCAGCAGCGTAGGGAGCGGGAGCTACGGTGCTAGTGAGCAGTTCTTC.

This clonotype was detected ten times or more. This chain joins TRBV25-1 and TRBJ1-1; D call uncertain. Germline assignment: CDR1 MGHDK and CDR2 SYGVNS. This CDR3 is 14 amino acids long. Deletions cut 6 bases from V and 0 bases from J, with 11 bases between. CDR3 coding DNA: TGTGCCAGCAGGATGGCTGGAGTGAACACTGAAGCTTTCTTT. Its protein is CASRMAGVNTEAFF.

This clonotype was counted many times. V is TRBV10-3 and J is TRBJ1-1; unclear D gene. This CDR3 comprises 16 residues. The V gene's germline CDR1 is ENHRY and CDR2 SYGVKD. V was pared by 3 bases and J by 6 bases, with 20 bases between. The CDR3, as DNA: TGTGCCATCAGTGAAAGTCCGGCGGTAACTGGGGCTGAAGCTTTCTTT. Its protein product is CAISESPAVTGAEAFF.

This clonotype is classed as medium-sized. The chain combines TRBV5-4 with TRBJ2-4; TRBD2 matches at 8 bases. In germline, CDR1 is SGHNT, CDR2 YYREEE (reference sequence). The length of the CDR3 is 15 residues. The junction had 5 bases not matched to a gene; V was cut back by 5 bases and J by 1 base. The CDR3 protein is CASSSAGEAKNIQYF. In DNA, the CDR3 is TGTGCCAGCAGTTCAGCGGGAGAGGCCAAAAACATTCAGTACTTC.

This clonotype was detected ten times or more. The rearrangement links TRBV6-8 to TRBJ1-3, with D unclear. CDR1 and CDR2 from the germline V gene are MNHGY and SAAAGT. V lost 8 bases and J 3 bases, leaving 17 bases between the germline ends. This CDR3 spans 15 amino acids. CDR3 sequence: CASCKQRVCGNTIYF. In DNA form, the CDR3 reads TGTGCCAGCTGTAAGCAGAGAGTTTGTGGAAACACCATATATTTT.

This chain joins TRBV2 and TRBJ1-1; 8 nucleotides match TRBD1. V lost 3 bases and J lost 3; bases outside the gene matches: 3. From germline, CDR1 is SNHLY and CDR2 FYNNEI. The CDR3 sequence is 14 residues long. CDR3 loop: CASSEDRVDTEAFF. Written as DNA, the CDR3 is TGTGCCAGCAGTGAGGACAGGGTGGACACTGAAGCTTTCTTT.

By proportion, this clonotype is medium-sized. The chain joins TRBV7-2 to TRBJ2-5; TRBD2 agrees at 7 bases. The length of the CDR3 is 15 residues. Unmatched junction bases numbered 11, after V lost 5 bases and J lost 5 bases. The germline V gene encodes CDR1 SGHTA and CDR2 FQGNSA. CDR3 sequence (DNA): TGTGCCAGCAGCCCGCTGGGGGGAGGGAGCGAGACCCAGTACTTC. Protein sequence: CASSPLGGGSETQYF.

The chain has TRBV2 and TRBJ1-6; perhaps TRBD1 as D (6 bases). Germline CDR1 is SNHLY and CDR2 is FYNNEI. Trimming pared 3 bases from V and 5 bases from J, leaving 11 bases between. CDR3 length equals 15 residues. As DNA, the CDR3 is TGTGCCAGCAGTGATTTAGGGGGAGATAATTCACCCCTCCACTTT. Translated, it gives CASSDLGGDNSPLHF.

There are many counts of this clonotype. The CDR3 protein is CASSPTETLGSEQYF. DNA of the CDR3: TGTGCCAGCTCACCCACTGAGACCCTGGGCTCCGAGCAGTACTTC. The chain has TRBV18 and TRBJ2-7, with D unclear. The CDR3 loop spans 15 amino acids. Deletions cut 3 bases from V and 6 bases from J, with 18 bases between. From germline, CDR1 is KGHSH and CDR2 LQKENI.

In this sample, this clonotype is medium-sized (0.01 to 0.1%). The chain has TRBV21-1 and TRBJ2-7; TRBD1, the table's D call, lacks a check against the DNA. TRBV21-1 is labeled a pseudogene. The CDR3 extends over 16 amino acids. The CDR3 sequence: CASTKYGEPNSYEQYF. The CDR3 DNA reads as TGTGCCAGCACTAAGTACGGGGAGCCAAACTCCTACGAGCAGTACTTC.

This chain links TRBV11-2 with TRBJ1-5; D not resolved. CDR1 and CDR2 from the germline V gene are SGHAT and FQNNGV. The CDR3 runs 13 residues. V gave up 3 bases and J gave up 5 bases, with 8 bases separating them. Here the CDR3 reads CASSLVMDQPQHF. CDR3 DNA sequence: TGTGCCAGCAGCTTGGTGATGGATCAGCCCCAGCATTTT.

There are many counts of this clonotype. The V call is TRBV29-1, the J call TRBJ2-3, with D possibly matching TRBD2 (5 bases). Germline loops: CDR1 SQVTM, CDR2 ANQGSEA. CDR3 size: 14 residues. The germline V and J ends were trimmed by 8 bases and 4 bases, with 19 bases remaining between them. CDR3 sequence: CSTPGRGFPDTQYF. In DNA form, the CDR3 reads TGCAGCACTCCTGGGAGAGGATTCCCAGATACGCAGTATTTT.

V and J are TRBV2 and TRBJ2-5; 7 bases are shared with TRBD1. The CDR3 loop spans 12 amino acids. Germline-derived CDR1 and CDR2 are SNHLY and FYNNEI. Trimming removed 4 bases from V and 4 bases from J; junction bases left unmatched: 0. CDR3 coding DNA: TGTGCCAGCAGTGGGACAGGAGAGACCCAGTACTTC. Its protein product is CASSGTGETQYF.

This clonotype showed up many times. V usage is TRBV28 and J usage is TRBJ2-7; D not certain. Per germline, CDR1 MDHEN and CDR2 SYDVKM. The CDR3 contains 12 residues. The ends were cut back, 6 bases at V and 5 bases at J, with 11 bases in the middle. CDR3 sequence: CASRDWADEQYF. The DNA of the CDR3 is TGTGCCAGCAGGGATTGGGCGGACGAGCAGTACTTC.

This clonotype was seen ten or more times. V is TRBV20-1 and J is TRBJ1-2, with D tentatively TRBD1 (5 bases). There are 15 residues in the CDR3. Germline V gene sequence: CDR1 DFQATT, CDR2 SNEGSKA (reference sequence). Between the trimmed V and J ends, which lost 5 bases and 2 bases, there was a span of 18 bases. CDR3 DNA: TGCAGTGCTCCGAGGTGGGGCAGGGAAAACTATGGCTACACCTTC. It translates to CSAPRWGRENYGYTF.

This clonotype has only a few counts. The chain carries TRBV28 and TRBJ2-5; 10 nucleotides line up with TRBD2. V shed 5 bases, J shed 4 bases, and the junction held 7 bases outside the gene matches. The CDR3 sequence is 15 residues long. CDR1 is MDHEN and CDR2 is SYDVKM in the germline V gene. DNA for the CDR3: TGTGCCAGCAGTGCACAACTAGCGGGGATAGAGACCCAGTACTTC. Translating gives CASSAQLAGIETQYF.

This clonotype was found many times. The rearrangement uses TRBV5-1 and TRBJ1-3; D is possibly TRBD1 (6 bases). The CDR3 totals 16 residues. The germline CDR1 and CDR2 sequences are SGHRS and YFSETQ. Trimming left V 0 bases short and J 0 bases short, with 10 bases between. Written as DNA, the CDR3 is TGCGCCAGCAGCTTGGGGACAGCCGTCTCTGGAAACACCATATATTTT. Its protein is CASSLGTAVSGNTIYF. The whole variable domain, filled in from reference TRBV5-1 and TRBJ1-3, reads KAGVTQTPRYLIKTRGQQVTLSCSPISGHRSVSWYQQTPGQGLQFLFEYFSETQRNKGNFPGRFSGRQFSNSRSEMNVSTLELGDSALYLCASSLGTAVSGNTIYFGEGSWLTVV.

This clonotype is deemed medium-sized. This sequence joins TRBV2 and TRBJ1-4; 7 positions match TRBD1. Trimming took 6 bases from V and 6 from J; bases not matched to a gene: 4. Germline-derived CDR1 and CDR2 are SNHLY and FYNNEI. This CDR3 is built from 13 residues. The CDR3 DNA follows: TGTGCCAGCAGCCGGACAGGATATGAAAAACTGTTTTTT. Its translation: CASSRTGYEKLFF.

This clonotype has at least ten counts. The J gene is TRBJ1-1, the V gene TRBV7-9; the D gene is possibly TRBD1 (5 bases). Trimming stripped 6 bases from V and 4 bases from J, with 18 bases between. CDR1 and CDR2 (germline): SEHNR, FQNEAQ (reference sequence). This CDR3 comprises 15 residues. CDR3 loop: CASSSSYQGITEAFF. CDR3 coding DNA: TGTGCCAGCAGTTCTTCCTACCAGGGCATCACTGAAGCTTTCTTT.

This clonotype was seen ten or more times. The chain has TRBV4-3 and TRBJ2-2; 9 bases align to TRBD2. The CDR3 is made up of 15 amino acids. Germline CDR1 is LGHNA and CDR2 is YSLEER. V was clipped by 3 bases and J by 4 bases; unmatched bases: 3. In nucleotides, the CDR3 is TGCGCCAGCAGCCAGAATAGCGGGAGCACCGGGGAGCTGTTTTTT. Protein: CASSQNSGSTGELFF.

The table lists this clonotype with many counts. The chain employs TRBV21-1 and TRBJ2-5; TRBD2, the table's D call, was not compared with the DNA. TRBV21-1 is a pseudogene. This CDR3 has 13 residues. CDR3 in amino acids: CASSQGGEETQYF. The CDR3 DNA is TGTGCCAGCAGCCAGGGAGGGGAAGAGACCCAGTACTTC.

This clonotype has ten or more counts. CDR3 bases: TGTGCCAGCAGCCCACAGGGGACGCGACCCAAAAACATTCAGTACTTC. Protein: CASSPQGTRPKNIQYF. The chain has TRBV7-8 and TRBJ2-4; 7 bases agree with TRBD1. CDR3 size: 16 residues. The V segment lost 5 bases and the J segment 2 bases; nucleotides outside the gene matches: 9. Germline assignment: CDR1 SGHVS and CDR2 FQNEAQ.

This clonotype occurred many times. The chain has TRBV7-2 and TRBJ2-3; TRBD1 agrees at 8 bases. Germline-derived CDR1 and CDR2 are SGHTA and FQGNSA. This CDR3 is built from 15 residues. Losses at the gene ends were 1 base for V and 6 bases for J; bases not matched to a gene: 6. The CDR3: CASSLDAGGRDTQYF. The DNA of the CDR3 is TGTGCCAGCAGCTTAGACGCAGGGGGCCGGGATACGCAGTATTTT.

This clonotype was seen at least ten times. The chain joins TRBV5-1 to TRBJ2-3; 7 nucleotides match TRBD2. In germline, CDR1 is SGHRS, CDR2 YFSETQ. V trimming: 0 bases; J trimming: 7 bases; junction bases outside the gene matches: 5. This CDR3 has 14 residues. The CDR3 DNA reads as TGCGCCAGCAGCTTGGGCGGGAGTTTCTATACGCAGTATTTT. Its translation is CASSLGGSFYTQYF.